The 11 T cell receptor beta chains presented below share a single source sample, sequenced in a study of T cells after yellow fever vaccination. One entry per CDR3 protein, called by TCRdb with MiXCR from the 5' RACE reads. This sample yields about 630,000 distinct CDR3 sequences, of which about 12% are seen a single time; approximately 15% belongs to the top ten. Material: PBMCs, obtained on the day of the yellow fever booster vaccination. The receptors originated from a man under 40 who received the YFV17D yellow fever vaccine.

This clonotype was counted many times. The chain carries TRBV29-1 and TRBJ2-3, with 12 bases lining up with TRBD2. The CDR3 runs 15 residues. J was trimmed by 6 bases and V by 7 bases; bases with no gene match: 11. Germline V gives CDR1 SQVTM, CDR2 ANQGSEA. The CDR3 sequence is CSATGLAGTPDTQYF. In nucleotides, the CDR3 is TGCAGCGCGACTGGACTAGCGGGAACCCCGGATACGCAGTATTTT.

The chain employs TRBV7-2 and TRBJ2-1; D call uncertain. The CDR3 extends over 15 amino acids. V was trimmed by 8 bases and J by 0 bases, leaving 14 bases between them. Germline CDR1 SGHTA, CDR2 FQGNSA. The CDR3 DNA is TGTGCCAGCGATTTTTGGTCTAGCTCCTACAATGAGCAGTTCTTC. It specifies CASDFWSSSYNEQFF.

This clonotype was seen a few times. The CDR3 coding sequence is TGTGCCAGCTCACCACCGATCCGGGCGGCCGGAAACACCATATATTTT. Amino acid sequence: CASSPPIRAAGNTIYF. The chain carries TRBV18 and TRBJ1-3; D remains unclear. CDR1 and CDR2 from the germline V gene are KGHSH and LQKENI. Trimming shortened V by 0 bases and J by 4 bases, and 13 bases separated the two germline ends. This CDR3 region has 16 residues. The variable domain in full, completed from reference TRBV18 and TRBJ1-3, reads NAGVMQNPRHLVRRRGQEARLRCSPMKGHSHVYWYRQLPEEGLKFMVYLQKENIIDESGMPKERFSAEFPKEGPSILRIQQVVRGDSAAYFCASSPPIRAAGNTIYFGEGSWLTVV.

The chain employs TRBV3-1 and TRBJ2-3; the D gene is possibly TRBD2 (6 bases). This CDR3 is 14 amino acids long. The germline V and J ends were trimmed by 4 bases and 4 bases, with 12 bases remaining between them. Germline V gene sequence: CDR1 LGHDT, CDR2 YNNKEL (reference sequence). The CDR3, as DNA: TGTGCCAGCAGCCGGAGGGCCGGGGCAGATACGCAGTATTTT. Amino acid sequence: CASSRRAGADTQYF.

The chain carries TRBV4-2 and TRBJ2-3; 7 nucleotides line up with TRBD2. The length of the CDR3 is 15 residues. Germline CDR1 LGHNA, CDR2 YNFKEQ. V was clipped by 0 bases and J by 5 bases; unmatched bases: 5. CDR3 sequence (DNA): TGTGCCAGCAGCCAAGAGATAGCGGGCCAAGATACGCAGTATTTT. As protein: CASSQEIAGQDTQYF.

This clonotype showed up just a few times. V and J are TRBV20-1 and TRBJ2-7, with D possibly matching TRBD2 (6 bases). This CDR3 is 11 amino acids long. CDR1 is DFQATT, CDR2 SNEGSKA, per germline (reference sequence). The germline V and J ends were trimmed by 6 bases and 4 bases, with 10 bases remaining between them. In nucleotides, the CDR3 is TGCAGTGCCTCTCTAGCGTACGAGCAGTACTTC. As protein: CSASLAYEQYF.

The chain links TRBV20-1 to TRBJ2-3; D might be TRBD2 (6 bases). Germline CDR1 and CDR2: DFQATT and SNEGSKA (reference sequence). Trimming pared 0 bases from V and 11 bases from J, leaving 15 bases between. This CDR3 comprises 13 residues. CDR3 DNA sequence: TGCAGTGCTAGAGAGATAGCGGCCTATAGGCAGTATTTT. It specifies CSAREIAAYRQYF.

The rearrangement links TRBV28 to TRBJ1-1; TRBD1 might be the D (5 bases). V was cut by 2 bases and J by 6 bases, with 10 bases left in between. CDR1 and CDR2 from the germline V gene are MDHEN and SYDVKM. The CDR3 consists of 13 residues. This CDR3 is CASSLRDGAEAFF. In DNA, the CDR3 is TGTGCCAGCAGTTTACGGGACGGAGCTGAAGCTTTCTTT.

This clonotype has a count of ten or more. The genes are TRBV5-1 and TRBJ2-2; D ambiguous. The germline V gene has CDR1 SGHRS and CDR2 YFSETQ. Trimming shortened V by 5 bases and J by 0 bases, and 14 bases separated the two germline ends. This CDR3 has 16 residues. This CDR3 reads CASSPDLVPNTGELFF. Here the CDR3 DNA reads TGCGCCAGCAGTCCCGATCTAGTCCCGAACACCGGGGAGCTGTTTTTT. Looking up the rest from reference TRBV5-1 and TRBJ2-2 gives the full variable domain: KAGVTQTPRYLIKTRGQQVTLSCSPISGHRSVSWYQQTPGQGLQFLFEYFSETQRNKGNFPGRFSGRQFSNSRSEMNVSTLELGDSALYLCASSPDLVPNTGELFFGEGSRLTVL.

The J gene is TRBJ2-1, the V gene TRBV27, with TRBD1 matching 11 bases. The ends lost 5 bases at V and 9 bases at J; junction bases unmatched: 3. CDR1 is MNHEY, CDR2 SMNVEV, per germline (reference sequence). This CDR3 spans 13 amino acids. The CDR3: CASSLGQGAEQFF. The CDR3 nucleotides read TGTGCCAGCAGTCTAGGACAGGGGGCTGAGCAGTTCTTC.

This clonotype has just a few counts. The rearrangement uses TRBV20-1 and TRBJ2-1; D unclear. The CDR3 has 16 residues. CDR1 is DFQATT and CDR2 is SNEGSKA in the germline V gene (reference sequence). The ends were cut back, 6 bases at V and 8 bases at J, with 26 bases in the middle. CDR3 region: CSAQKLTTLPRHEQFF. CDR3 DNA sequence: TGCAGTGCCCAAAAACTTACGACGCTACCACGTCATGAGCAGTTCTTC.